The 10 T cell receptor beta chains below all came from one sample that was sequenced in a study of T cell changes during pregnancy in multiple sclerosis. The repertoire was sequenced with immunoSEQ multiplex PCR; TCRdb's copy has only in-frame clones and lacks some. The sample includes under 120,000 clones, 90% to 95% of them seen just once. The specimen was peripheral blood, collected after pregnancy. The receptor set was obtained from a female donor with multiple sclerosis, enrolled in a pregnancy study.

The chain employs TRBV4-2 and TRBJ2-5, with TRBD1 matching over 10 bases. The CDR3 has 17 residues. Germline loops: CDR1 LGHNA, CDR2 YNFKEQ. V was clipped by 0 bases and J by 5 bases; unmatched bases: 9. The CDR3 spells CASSQDGGQGPLETQYF. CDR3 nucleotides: TGTGCCAGCAGCCAAGATGGGGGACAGGGGCCTCTGGAGACCCAGTACTTC.

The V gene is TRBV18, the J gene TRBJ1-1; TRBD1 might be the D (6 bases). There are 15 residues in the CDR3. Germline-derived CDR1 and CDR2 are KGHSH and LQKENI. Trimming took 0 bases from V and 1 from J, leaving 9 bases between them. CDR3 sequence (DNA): TGTGCCAGCTCACCACCGATCAGGGGGAACACTGAAGCTTTCTTT. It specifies CASSPPIRGNTEAFF.

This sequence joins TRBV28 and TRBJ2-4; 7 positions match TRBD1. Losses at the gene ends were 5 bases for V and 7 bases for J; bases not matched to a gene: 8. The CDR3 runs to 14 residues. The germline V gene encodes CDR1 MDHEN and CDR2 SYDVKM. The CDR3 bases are TGTGCCAGCAGTAGAAGACAGGGAAGGAACATTCAGTACTTC. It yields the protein CASSRRQGRNIQYF.

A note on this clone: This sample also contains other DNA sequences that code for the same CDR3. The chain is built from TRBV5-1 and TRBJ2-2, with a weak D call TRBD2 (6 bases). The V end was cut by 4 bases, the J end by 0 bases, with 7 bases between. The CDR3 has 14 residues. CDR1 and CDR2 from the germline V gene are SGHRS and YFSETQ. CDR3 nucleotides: TGCGCCAGCAGCAGGGACTCGAACACCGGGGAGCTGTTTTTT. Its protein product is CASSRDSNTGELFF. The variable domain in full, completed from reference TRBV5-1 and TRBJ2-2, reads KAGVTQTPRYLIKTRGQQVTLSCSPISGHRSVSWYQQTPGQGLQFLFEYFSETQRNKGNFPGRFSGRQFSNSRSEMNVSTLELGDSALYLCASSRDSNTGELFFGEGSRLTVL.

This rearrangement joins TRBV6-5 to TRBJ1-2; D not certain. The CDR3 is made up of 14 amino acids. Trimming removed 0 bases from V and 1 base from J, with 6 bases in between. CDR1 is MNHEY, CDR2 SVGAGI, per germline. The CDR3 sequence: CASSYSAVNYGYTF. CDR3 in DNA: TGTGCCAGCAGTTACTCGGCGGTTAACTATGGCTACACCTTC.

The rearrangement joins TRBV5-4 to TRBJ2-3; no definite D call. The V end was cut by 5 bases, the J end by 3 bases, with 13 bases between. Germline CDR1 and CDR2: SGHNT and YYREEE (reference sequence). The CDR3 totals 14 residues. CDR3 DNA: TGTGCCAGCAGGAGTGTGGGCCTGACAGATACGCAGTATTTT. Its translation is CASRSVGLTDTQYF.

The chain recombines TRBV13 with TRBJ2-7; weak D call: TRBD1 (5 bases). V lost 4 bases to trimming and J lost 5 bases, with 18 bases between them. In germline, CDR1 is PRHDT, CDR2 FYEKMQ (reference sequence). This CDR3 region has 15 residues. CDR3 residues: CASSSETANKDEQYF. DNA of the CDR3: TGTGCCAGCAGCTCGGAGACAGCGAATAAGGACGAGCAGTACTTC. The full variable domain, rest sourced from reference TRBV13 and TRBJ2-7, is AAGVIQSPRHLIKEKRETATLKCYPIPRHDTVYWYQQGPGQDPQFLISFYEKMQSDKGSIPDRFSAQQFSDYHSELNMSSLELGDSALYFCASSSETANKDEQYFGPGTRLTVT.

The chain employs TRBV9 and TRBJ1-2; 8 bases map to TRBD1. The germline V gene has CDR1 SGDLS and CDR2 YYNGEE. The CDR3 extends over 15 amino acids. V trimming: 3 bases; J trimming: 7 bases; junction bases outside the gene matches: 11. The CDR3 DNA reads TGTGCCAGCAGCGATGTCCCGGACAGGGATCCTGGCTACACCTTC. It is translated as CASSDVPDRDPGYTF.

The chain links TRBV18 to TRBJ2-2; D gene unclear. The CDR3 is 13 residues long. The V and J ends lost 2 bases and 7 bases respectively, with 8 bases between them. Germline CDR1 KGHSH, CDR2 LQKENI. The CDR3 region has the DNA TGTGCCAGCTCACCAGACTTTCTCGGGGAGCTGTTTTTT. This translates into CASSPDFLGELFF.

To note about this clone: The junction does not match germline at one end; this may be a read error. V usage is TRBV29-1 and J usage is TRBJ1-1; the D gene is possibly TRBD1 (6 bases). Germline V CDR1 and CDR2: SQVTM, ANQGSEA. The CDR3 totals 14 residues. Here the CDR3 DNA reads TGCAGCGCTGTAGCCCACACAGGGAACGCTGAAGCTTTCTTT. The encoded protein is CSAVAHTGNAEAFF.